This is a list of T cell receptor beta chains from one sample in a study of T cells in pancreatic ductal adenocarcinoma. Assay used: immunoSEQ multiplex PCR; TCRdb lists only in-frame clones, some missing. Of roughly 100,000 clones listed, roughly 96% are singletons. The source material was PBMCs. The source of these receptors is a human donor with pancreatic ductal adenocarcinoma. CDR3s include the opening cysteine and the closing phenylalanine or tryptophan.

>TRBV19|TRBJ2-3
CASSIQQGLTDTQYF
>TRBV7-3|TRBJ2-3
CASSLTYRGRPNPDTQYF
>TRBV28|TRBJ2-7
CASSLTDYEQYF
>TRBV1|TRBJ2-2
CTSLLAGGLTDTGELFF
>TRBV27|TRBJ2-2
CASSTTAGTGELFF
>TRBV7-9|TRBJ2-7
CASSSVSGAYEQYF
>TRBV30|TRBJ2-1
CACRRTSGSGRNEQFF
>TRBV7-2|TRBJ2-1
CASRSSLGLAGYNEQFF
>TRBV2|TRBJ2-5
CASSLEETQYF
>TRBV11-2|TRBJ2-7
CASSLQLQGYEQYF
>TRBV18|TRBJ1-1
CASSPQPGGNTEAFF